This T cell receptor beta chain came from a study of spatial heterogeneity in lung cancer. TCRdb re-analysed the 5' RACE reads in MiXCR, keeping a single row per CDR3 protein. The data contain about 87,000 distinct CDR3 sequences, approximately 19% of them singletons. Time point meaning: blood at routine non-recurrence follow-up after resection. This clonotype was seen a handful of times. The receptor was derived from a male donor with early-stage non-small cell lung cancer. The starting material was PBMCs, obtained at follow-up.

The CDR3 coding sequence is TGTGCCAGCGGGCAGAGCTCTGGGGCCAACGTCCTGACTTTC. Translation: CASGQSSGANVLTF. The chain couples TRBV2 to TRBJ2-6; D is unresolved. This CDR3 region has 14 residues. Trimming took 8 bases from V and 0 from J, leaving 8 bases between them. Germline CDR1 and CDR2: SNHLY and FYNNEI.